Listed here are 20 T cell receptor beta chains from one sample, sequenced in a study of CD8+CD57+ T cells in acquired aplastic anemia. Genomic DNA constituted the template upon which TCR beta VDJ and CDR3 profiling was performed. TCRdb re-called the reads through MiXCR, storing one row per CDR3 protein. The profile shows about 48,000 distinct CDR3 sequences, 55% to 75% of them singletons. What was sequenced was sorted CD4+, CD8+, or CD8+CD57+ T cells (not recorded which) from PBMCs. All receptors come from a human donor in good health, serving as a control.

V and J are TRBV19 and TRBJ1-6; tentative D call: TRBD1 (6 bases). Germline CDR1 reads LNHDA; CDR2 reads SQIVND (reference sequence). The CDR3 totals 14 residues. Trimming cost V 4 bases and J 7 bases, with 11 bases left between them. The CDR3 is CASSTGQSNSPLHF. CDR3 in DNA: TGTGCCAGTAGTACCGGACAGTCCAATTCACCCCTCCACTTT.

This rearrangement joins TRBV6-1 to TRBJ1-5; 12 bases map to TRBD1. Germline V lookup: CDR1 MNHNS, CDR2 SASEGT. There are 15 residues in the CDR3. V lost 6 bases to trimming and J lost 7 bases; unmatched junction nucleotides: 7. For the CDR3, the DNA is TGTGCCAGCAGACCCACGGGGACAGGGGGCCAGCCCCAGCATTTT. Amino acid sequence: CASRPTGTGGQPQHF.

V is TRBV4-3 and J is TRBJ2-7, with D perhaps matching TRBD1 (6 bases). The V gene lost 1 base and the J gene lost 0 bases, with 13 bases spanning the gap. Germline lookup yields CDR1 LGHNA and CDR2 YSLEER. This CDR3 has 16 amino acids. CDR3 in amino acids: CASSQVETGDSYEQYF. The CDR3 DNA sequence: TGCGCCAGCAGCCAAGTTGAGACAGGTGACTCCTACGAGCAGTACTTC.

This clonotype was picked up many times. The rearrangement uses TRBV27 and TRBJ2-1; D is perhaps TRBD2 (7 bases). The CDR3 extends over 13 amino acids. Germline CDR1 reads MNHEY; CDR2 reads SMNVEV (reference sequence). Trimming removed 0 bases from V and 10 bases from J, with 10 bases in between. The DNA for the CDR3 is TGTGCCAGCAGTTTATCGCCGGGGGGCGAGCAGTTCTTC. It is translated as CASSLSPGGEQFF.

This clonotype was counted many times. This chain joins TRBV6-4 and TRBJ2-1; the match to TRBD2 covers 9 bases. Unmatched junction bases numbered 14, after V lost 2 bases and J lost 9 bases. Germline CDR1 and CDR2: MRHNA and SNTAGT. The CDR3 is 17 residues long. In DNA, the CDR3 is TGTGCCAGCAGTGACGGCTTAGCGGGAGTGGAATCGGTTGAGCAGTTCTTC. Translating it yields CASSDGLAGVESVEQFF.

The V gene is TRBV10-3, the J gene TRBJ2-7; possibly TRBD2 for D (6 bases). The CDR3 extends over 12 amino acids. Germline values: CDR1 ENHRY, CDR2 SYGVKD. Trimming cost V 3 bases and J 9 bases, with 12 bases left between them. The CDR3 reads CAISEGAEGQYF. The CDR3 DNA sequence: TGTGCCATCAGTGAAGGGGCGGAGGGGCAGTACTTC.

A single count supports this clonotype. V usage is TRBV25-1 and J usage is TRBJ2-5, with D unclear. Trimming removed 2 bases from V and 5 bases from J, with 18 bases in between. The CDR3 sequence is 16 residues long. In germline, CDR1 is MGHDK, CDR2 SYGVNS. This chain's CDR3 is CASSERLLGLVETQYF. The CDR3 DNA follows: TGTGCCAGCAGTGAACGGCTTCTCGGCCTCGTGGAGACCCAGTACTTC. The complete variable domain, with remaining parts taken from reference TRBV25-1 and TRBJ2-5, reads EADIYQTPRYLVIGTGKKITLECSQTMGHDKMYWYQQDPGMELHLIHYSYGVNSTEKGDLSSESTVSRIRTEHFPLTLESARPSHTSQYLCASSERLLGLVETQYFGPGTRLLVL.

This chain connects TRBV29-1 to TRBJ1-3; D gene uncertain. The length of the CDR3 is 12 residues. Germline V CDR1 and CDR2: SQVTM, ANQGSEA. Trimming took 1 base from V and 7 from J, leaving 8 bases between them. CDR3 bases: TGCAGCGTTGAAGTGGCGAGGAACACCATATATTTT. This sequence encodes CSVEVARNTIYF.

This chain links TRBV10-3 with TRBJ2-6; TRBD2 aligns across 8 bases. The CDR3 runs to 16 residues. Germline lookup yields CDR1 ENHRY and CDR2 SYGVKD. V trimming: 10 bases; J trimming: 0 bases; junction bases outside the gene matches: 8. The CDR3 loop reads CATGGGVFSGANVLTF. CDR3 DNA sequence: TGTGCCACCGGGGGGGGAGTCTTCTCTGGGGCCAACGTCCTGACTTTC.

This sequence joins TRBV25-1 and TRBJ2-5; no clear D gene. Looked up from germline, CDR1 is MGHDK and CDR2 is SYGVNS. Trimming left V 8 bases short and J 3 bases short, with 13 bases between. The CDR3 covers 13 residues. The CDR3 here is CASSRNEKETQYF. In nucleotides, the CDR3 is TGTGCCAGCTCCCGAAACGAGAAAGAGACCCAGTACTTC.

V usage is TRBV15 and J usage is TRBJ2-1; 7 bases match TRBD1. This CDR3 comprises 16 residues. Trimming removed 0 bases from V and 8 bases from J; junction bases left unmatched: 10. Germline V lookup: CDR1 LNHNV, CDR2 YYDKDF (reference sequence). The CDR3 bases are TGTGCCACCAGCAGAGAGTTACAGGGGAGTGGTGATGAGCAGTTCTTC. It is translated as CATSRELQGSGDEQFF.

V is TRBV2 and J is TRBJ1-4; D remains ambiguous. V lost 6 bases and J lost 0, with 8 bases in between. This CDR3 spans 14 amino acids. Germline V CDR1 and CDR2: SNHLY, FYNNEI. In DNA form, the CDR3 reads TGTGCCAGCAGCGGAATAACAACTAATGAAAAACTGTTTTTT. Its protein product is CASSGITTNEKLFF.

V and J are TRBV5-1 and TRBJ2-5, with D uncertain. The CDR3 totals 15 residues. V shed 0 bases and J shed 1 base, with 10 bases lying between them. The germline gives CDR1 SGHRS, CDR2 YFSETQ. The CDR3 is CASSLGAYLQETQYF. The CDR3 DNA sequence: TGCGCCAGCAGCTTGGGGGCGTACCTCCAAGAGACCCAGTACTTC.

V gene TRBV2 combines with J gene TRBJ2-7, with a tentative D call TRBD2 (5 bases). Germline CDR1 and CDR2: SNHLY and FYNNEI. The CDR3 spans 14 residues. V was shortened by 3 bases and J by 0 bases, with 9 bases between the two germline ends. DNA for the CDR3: TGTGCCAGCAGTGATAAAGCGGTCTCCTACGAGCAGTACTTC. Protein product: CASSDKAVSYEQYF.

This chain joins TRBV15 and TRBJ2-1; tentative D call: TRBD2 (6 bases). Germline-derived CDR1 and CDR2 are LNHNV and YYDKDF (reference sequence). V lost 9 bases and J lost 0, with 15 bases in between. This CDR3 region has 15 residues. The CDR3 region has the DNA TGTGCCACGAACCGAGCGGACTACTCCTACAATGAGCAGTTCTTC. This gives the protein CATNRADYSYNEQFF.

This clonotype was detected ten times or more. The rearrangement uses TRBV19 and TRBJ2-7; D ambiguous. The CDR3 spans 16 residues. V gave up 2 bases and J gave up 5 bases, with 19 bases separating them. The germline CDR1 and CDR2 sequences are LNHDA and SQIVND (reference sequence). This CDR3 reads CASSIIFGRQLDEQYF. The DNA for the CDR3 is TGTGCCAGTAGTATAATATTCGGGCGTCAGTTGGACGAGCAGTACTTC.

This CDR3 is CAISDILYEQYF. CDR3 DNA: TGTGCCATCAGTGACATTCTCTACGAGCAGTACTTC. The rearrangement uses TRBV10-3 and TRBJ2-7, with D unresolved. The CDR3 is 12 residues long. Germline V gives CDR1 ENHRY, CDR2 SYGVKD. V lost 3 bases and J lost 3, with 6 bases in between.

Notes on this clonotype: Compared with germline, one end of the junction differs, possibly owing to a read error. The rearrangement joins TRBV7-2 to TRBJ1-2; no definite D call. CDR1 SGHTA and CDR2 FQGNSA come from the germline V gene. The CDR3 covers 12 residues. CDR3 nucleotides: TGTGCCTGCAGCCACGAGGCTGGGAGCTACACCTTC. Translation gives CACSHEAGSYTF.

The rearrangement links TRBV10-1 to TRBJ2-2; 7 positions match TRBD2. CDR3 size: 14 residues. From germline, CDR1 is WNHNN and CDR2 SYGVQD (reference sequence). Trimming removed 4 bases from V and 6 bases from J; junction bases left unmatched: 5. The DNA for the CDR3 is TGCGCCAGCAGTGGACCAACTAGCGCCGGGGAGCTGTTTTTT. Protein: CASSGPTSAGELFF.

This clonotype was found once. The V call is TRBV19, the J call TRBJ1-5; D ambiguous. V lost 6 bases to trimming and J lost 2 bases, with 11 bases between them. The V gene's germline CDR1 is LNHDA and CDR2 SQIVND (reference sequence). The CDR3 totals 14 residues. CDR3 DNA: TGTGCCAGTAGCTCCTCCCGGGGCAATCAGCCCCAGCATTTT. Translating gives CASSSSRGNQPQHF.